What follows describes a single T cell receptor (beta chain). Its antigen is unknown. No much larger clonotype is one base removed from it; base qualities were not supplied. Library method: PCR. The instrument given in TCRdb is Illumina HiSeq 2500. To normalize quantification of the TCRbeta repertoire, the TCR libraries were built with molecular barcoding that relied on unique molecular identifiers. TCRdb itself trimmed the public reads at Q25 with fastp, ran MiXCR and retained productive beta chains. Each CDR3 protein gets just one entry, which takes the most common genes and DNA from the rows behind it. The sample table records approximately 300,000 distinct CDR3 sequences; under 14% of these occur just once. The top ten constitute roughly a quarter of the sample. The germline V gene sets CDR1 to SGHTA and CDR2 to FQGNSA. From the cysteine through the phenylalanine, the CDR3 covers 17 amino acids. Left in the record is the CDR3 DNA by itself, 51 bases read in frame from the first base. The germline V end is reduced by 5 bases and the J end by 1 base; junction bases left unmatched: 6.

The treatment or condition label, read with the paper, signifies: allogeneic hematopoietic cell transplantation with graft depleted of TCRalphabeta T cells and CD19 B cells. TCRalphabeta/CD19-depleted allogeneic hematopoietic cell grafts were given to the transplant recipients, all of whom were children. The sample belongs to a study of T-cell reconstitution after alpha-beta-depleted transplantation in children (TCRdb year 2016). Some background on the complete study: The study quantitatively tracked T-cell immune reconstitution after TCRalphabeta/CD19-depleted allogeneic hematopoietic cell transplantation in children using TCR repertoire profiling. What the authors observed across the whole study: In some patients, the high TCRbeta diversity seen at day 60 was put down to recipient T cells and intrathymic progenitors that had survived conditioning. The apparently early recovery of alphabetaT-cell counts about two months after transplant reportedly depended on only several hundred rapidly expanded clones that came from non-depleted graft cells. Over the following months the frequencies of hyperexpanded clones went down, and after one year T-cell counts and TCRbeta diversity were mostly credited to newly produced T cells.

The receptor was derived from a male patient between 2 and 10 years old who had a stem cell transplant for chronic granulomatous disease, so the T cells may come from the graft donor. This sample comprised peripheral blood, obtained 180 days after TCRalphabeta/CD19-depleted stem cell transplant. The chain is encoded by TRBV7-2 joined to TRBJ1-3; the central 12 bases match TRBD1. The DNA sequence is as follows: TGTGCCAGCAGCCCCGGGACAGGGGGCGCTTCTGGAAACACCATATATTTT. It translates as CASSPGTGGASGNTIYF. The CDR3, completed at both ends by the reference TRBV7-2 and TRBJ1-3 genes, gives the full variable domain GAGVSQSPSNKVTEKGKDVELRCDPISGHTALYWYRQSLGQGLEFLIYFQGNSAPDKSGLPSDRFSAERTGGSVSTLTIQRTQQEDSAVYLCASSPGTGGASGNTIYFGEGSWLTVV.